This T cell receptor beta chain was obtained from a study of shared clonotypes between healthy human individuals. Study context: Plates per donor: three CD4 naive, three CD4 memory, two CD8 naive, one CD8 memory. Study results and caveats: Non-shared clonotypes had lower generation probabilities than clonotypes shared by all four sorted-subset donors.

The donors, healthy adults who were HIV-negative, had experienced no recent acute infections or vaccinations. Turning to this clone: Its specificity is unknown. Other nucleotide sequences from this sample produce the same CDR3.

Sequencing was at deep level. Data came from immunoSEQ multiplex PCR; TCRdb stores just in-frame clones and leaves some out. This table has about 1 million clones, about 80% appearing once. Sequencing used memory CD4+ T cells sorted from blood. Subset in this sample: CD45RA-negative fraction. The clonotype comes from a young man in good health.

CDR3 bases: TGTGCCAGCAGCCCGGACAGGGCGTATGGCTACACCTTC. This codes for CASSPDRAYGYTF. The chain has TRBV5-4 and TRBJ1-2; TRBD1 agrees at 8 bases. The CDR3 has 13 residues. V shed 4 bases and J 5 bases; nucleotides not matched to a gene: 4. Germline V gives CDR1 SGHNT, CDR2 YYREEE (reference sequence).